This T cell receptor (beta chain) was captured in a study of blood T cell repertoires in COVID-19. Sequencing was performed with immunoSEQ multiplex PCR; in TCRdb, only in-frame clones are kept and a portion is missing. Found here are about 31,000 clones, approximately 88% of them singletons; the top ten hold around 0.55%. CDR1 and CDR2 from the germline V gene are SGHRS and YFSETQ. The ends lost 2 bases at V and 8 bases at J; junction bases unmatched: 6. The CDR3 sequence is 13 residues long. This chain uses TRBV5-1 with TRBJ1-1; 7 bases align to TRBD1. This TCR was recovered from a woman in her 40s with active or convalescent COVID-19. Sequences were obtained from peripheral blood. CDR3 nucleotide sequence: TGCGCCAGCAGCTTTATACCGGGACAGGAAGCTTTCTTT. Translated: CASSFIPGQEAFF.